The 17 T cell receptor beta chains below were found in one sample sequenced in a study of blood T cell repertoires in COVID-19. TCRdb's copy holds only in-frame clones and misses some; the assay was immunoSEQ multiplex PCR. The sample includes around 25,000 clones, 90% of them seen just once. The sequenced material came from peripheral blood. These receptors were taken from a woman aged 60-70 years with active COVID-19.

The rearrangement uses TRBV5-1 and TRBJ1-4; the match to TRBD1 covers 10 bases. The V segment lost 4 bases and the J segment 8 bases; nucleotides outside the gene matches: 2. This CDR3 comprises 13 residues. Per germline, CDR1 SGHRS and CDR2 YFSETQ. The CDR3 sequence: CASSVGQGEKLFF. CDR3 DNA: TGCGCCAGCAGCGTGGGACAGGGGGAAAAACTGTTTTTT.

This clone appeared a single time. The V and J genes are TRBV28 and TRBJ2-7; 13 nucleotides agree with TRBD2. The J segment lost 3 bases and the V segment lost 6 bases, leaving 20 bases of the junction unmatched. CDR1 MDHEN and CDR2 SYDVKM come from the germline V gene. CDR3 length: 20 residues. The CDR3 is CASSSLHTGTSGMSRYEQYF. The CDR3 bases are TGTGCCAGCAGCTCACTCCATACTGGGACTAGCGGGATGTCCCGCTACGAGCAGTACTTC.

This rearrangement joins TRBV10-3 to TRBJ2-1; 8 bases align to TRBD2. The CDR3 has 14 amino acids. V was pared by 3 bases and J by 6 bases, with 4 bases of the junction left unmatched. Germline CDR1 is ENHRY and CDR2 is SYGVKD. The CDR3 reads CAISDRTSSNEQFF. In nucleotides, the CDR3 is TGTGCCATCAGTGACCGGACTAGCAGCAATGAGCAGTTCTTC.

For the CDR3, the DNA is TGTGCCAGCAGCGGGGGGGCGGGGAGTAACGAGCAGTTCTTC. This sequence encodes CASSGGAGSNEQFF. This chain uses TRBV5-4 with TRBJ2-1; possibly TRBD2 for D (7 bases). This CDR3 is built from 14 residues. Germline CDR1 and CDR2: SGHNT and YYREEE (reference sequence). V was trimmed by 4 bases and J by 10 bases, leaving 18 bases between them.

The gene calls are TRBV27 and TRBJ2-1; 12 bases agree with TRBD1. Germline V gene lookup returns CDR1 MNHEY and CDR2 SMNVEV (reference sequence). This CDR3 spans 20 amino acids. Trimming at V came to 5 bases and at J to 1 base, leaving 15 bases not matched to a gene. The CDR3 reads CASSPTGTGGLLTSYNEQFF. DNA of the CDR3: TGTGCCAGCAGTCCGACCGGGACAGGGGGCCTCTTAACGTCCTACAATGAGCAGTTCTTC.

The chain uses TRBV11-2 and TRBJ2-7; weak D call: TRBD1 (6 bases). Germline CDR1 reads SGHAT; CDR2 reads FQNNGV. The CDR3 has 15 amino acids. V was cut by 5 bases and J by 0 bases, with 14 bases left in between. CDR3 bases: TGTGCCAGCAGCCTCGGACAGATCTACTCCTACGAGCAGTACTTC. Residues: CASSLGQIYSYEQYF.

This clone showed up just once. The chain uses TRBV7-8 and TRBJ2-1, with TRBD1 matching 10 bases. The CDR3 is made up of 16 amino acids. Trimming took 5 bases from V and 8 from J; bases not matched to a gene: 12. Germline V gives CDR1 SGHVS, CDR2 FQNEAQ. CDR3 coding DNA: TGTGCCAGCAGCCTAACTTGGACAGGGGGGTACGATGAGCAGTTCTTC. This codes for CASSLTWTGGYDEQFF. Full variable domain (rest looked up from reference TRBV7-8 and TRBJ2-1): GAGVSQSPRYKVAKRGQDVALRCDPISGHVSLFWYQQALGQGPEFLTYFQNEAQLDKSGLPSDRFFAERPEGSVSTLKIQRTQQEDSAVYLCASSLTWTGGYDEQFFGPGTRLTVL.

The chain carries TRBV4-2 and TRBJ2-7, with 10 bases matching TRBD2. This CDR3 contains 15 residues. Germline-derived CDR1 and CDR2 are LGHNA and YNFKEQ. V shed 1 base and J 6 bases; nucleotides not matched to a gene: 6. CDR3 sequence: CASSQGASGSPEQYF. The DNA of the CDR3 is TGTGCCAGCAGCCAAGGTGCTAGCGGGAGTCCCGAGCAGTACTTC.

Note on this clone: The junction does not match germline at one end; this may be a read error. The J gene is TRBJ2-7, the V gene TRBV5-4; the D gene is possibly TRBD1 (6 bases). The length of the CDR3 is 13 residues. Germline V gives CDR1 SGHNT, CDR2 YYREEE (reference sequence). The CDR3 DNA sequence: TGTGCCAGCAGCTCCGGGACACTAACCCCAGGTGACTTC. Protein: CASSSGTLTPGDF.

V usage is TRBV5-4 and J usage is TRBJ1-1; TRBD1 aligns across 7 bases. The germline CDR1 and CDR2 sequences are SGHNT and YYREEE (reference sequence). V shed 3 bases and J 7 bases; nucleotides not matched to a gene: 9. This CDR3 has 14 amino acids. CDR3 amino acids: CASSWGRGGFEAFF. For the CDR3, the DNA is TGTGCCAGCAGCTGGGGCCGAGGGGGCTTTGAAGCTTTCTTT.

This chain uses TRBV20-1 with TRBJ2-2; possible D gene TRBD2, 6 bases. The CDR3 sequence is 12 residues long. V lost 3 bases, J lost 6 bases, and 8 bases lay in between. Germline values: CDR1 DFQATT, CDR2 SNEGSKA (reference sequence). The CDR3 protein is CSASTGAGELFF. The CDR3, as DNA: TGCAGTGCTAGTACGGGGGCCGGGGAGCTGTTTTTT.

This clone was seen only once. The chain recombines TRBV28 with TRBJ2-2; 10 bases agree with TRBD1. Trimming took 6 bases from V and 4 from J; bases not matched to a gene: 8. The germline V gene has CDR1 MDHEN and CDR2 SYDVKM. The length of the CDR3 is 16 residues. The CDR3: CASRQDRGPFTGELFF. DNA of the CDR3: TGTGCCAGCAGACAAGACAGGGGGCCATTCACCGGGGAGCTGTTTTTT.

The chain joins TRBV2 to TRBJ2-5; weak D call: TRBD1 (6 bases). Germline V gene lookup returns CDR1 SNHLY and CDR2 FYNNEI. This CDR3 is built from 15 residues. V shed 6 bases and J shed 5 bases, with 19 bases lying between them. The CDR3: CASSRGSVGRETQYF. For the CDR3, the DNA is TGTGCCAGCAGCAGGGGTTCGGTGGGCAGGGAGACCCAGTACTTC.

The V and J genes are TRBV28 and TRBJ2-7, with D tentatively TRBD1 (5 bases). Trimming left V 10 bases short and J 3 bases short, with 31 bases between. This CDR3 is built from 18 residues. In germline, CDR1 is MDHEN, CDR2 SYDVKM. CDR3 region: CATRPSARYLAGHYEQYF. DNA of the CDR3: TGTGCCACCCGCCCCTCAGCGCGATACTTGGCTGGACACTACGAGCAGTACTTC. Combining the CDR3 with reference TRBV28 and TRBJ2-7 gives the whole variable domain DVKVTQSSRYLVKRTGEKVFLECVQDMDHENMFWYRQDPGLGLRLIYFSYDVKMKEKGDIPEGYSVSREKKERFSLILESASTNQTSMYLCATRPSARYLAGHYEQYFGPGTRLTVT.

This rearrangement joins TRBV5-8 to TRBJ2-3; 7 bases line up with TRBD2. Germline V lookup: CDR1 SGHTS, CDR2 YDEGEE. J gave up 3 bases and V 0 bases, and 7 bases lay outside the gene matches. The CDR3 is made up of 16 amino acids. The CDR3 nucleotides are TGTGCCAGCAGCTTGGCCGGAGACGGGAGGACAGATACGCAGTATTTT. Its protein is CASSLAGDGRTDTQYF. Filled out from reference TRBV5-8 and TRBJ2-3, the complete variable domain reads EAGVTQSPTHLIKTRGQQATLRCSPISGHTSVYWYQQALGLGLQFLLWYDEGEERNRGNFPPRFSGRQFPNYSSELNVNALELEDSALYLCASSLAGDGRTDTQYFGPGTRLTVL.

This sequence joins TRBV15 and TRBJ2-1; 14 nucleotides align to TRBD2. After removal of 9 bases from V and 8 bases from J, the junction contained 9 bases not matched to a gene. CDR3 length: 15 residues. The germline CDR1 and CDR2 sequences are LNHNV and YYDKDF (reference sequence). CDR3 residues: CATAPGLAGVDEQFF. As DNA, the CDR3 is TGTGCCACAGCTCCGGGACTAGCGGGAGTCGATGAGCAGTTCTTC. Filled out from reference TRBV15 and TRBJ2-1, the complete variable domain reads DAMVIQNPRYQVTQFGKPVTLSCSQTLNHNVMYWYQQKSSQAPKLLFHYYDKDFNNEADTPDNFQSRRPNTSFCFLDIRSPGLGDTAMYLCATAPGLAGVDEQFFGPGTRLTVL.

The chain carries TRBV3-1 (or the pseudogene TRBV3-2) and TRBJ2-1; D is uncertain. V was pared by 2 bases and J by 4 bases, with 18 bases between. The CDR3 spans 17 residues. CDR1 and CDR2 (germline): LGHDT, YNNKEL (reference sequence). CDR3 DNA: TGTGCCAGCAGCCAATCTTGGCCCCTCCGCACGTACAATGAGCAGTTCTTC. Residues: CASSQSWPLRTYNEQFF.